The 18 T cell receptor beta chains below come from one sample, sequenced in a study of blood T cell repertoires in COVID-19. The table came from immunoSEQ multiplex PCR; TCRdb's copy has only in-frame clones and leaves some out. The table includes a few hundred thousand clones, over 85% detected once. Sample: PBMCs or T cells enriched from blood (not recorded which). These receptors were taken from a woman in her twenties or thirties who had recovered from COVID-19.

The gene calls are TRBV20-1 and TRBJ2-7, with TRBD1 matching 8 bases. The CDR3 consists of 16 residues. CDR1 is DFQATT and CDR2 is SNEGSKA in the germline V gene (reference sequence). V trimming: 3 bases; J trimming: 8 bases; junction bases outside the gene matches: 18. In DNA form, the CDR3 reads TGCAGTGCTAGTGGCAGGGGGCCCCATCTCCTTACGAAGCAGTACTTC. Protein product: CSASGRGPHLLTKQYF.

J is TRBJ2-3 and V is TRBV20-1, with no clear D. Germline V gene lookup returns CDR1 DFQATT and CDR2 SNEGSKA (reference sequence). The length of the CDR3 is 11 residues. V lost 5 bases and J lost 5, with 8 bases in between. CDR3 bases: TGCAGTGCTTCCACTGGAGATACGCAGTATTTT. This sequence encodes CSASTGDTQYF.

This chain links TRBV5-1 with TRBJ2-5; D may be TRBD2 (6 bases). The V and J ends lost 6 bases and 9 bases respectively, with 18 bases between them. The CDR3 consists of 13 residues. Germline CDR1 is SGHRS and CDR2 is YFSETQ. The CDR3 reads CASTLGGSQAQYF. For the CDR3, the DNA is TGCGCCAGCACCCTGGGGGGATCCCAGGCCCAGTACTTC.

This rearrangement joins TRBV2 to TRBJ2-3; 8 nucleotides align to TRBD2. Germline lookup yields CDR1 SNHLY and CDR2 FYNNEI. The CDR3 is 15 amino acids. The V gene end was trimmed by 8 bases and the J gene end by 0 bases; junction bases not matched to a gene: 7. CDR3 in amino acids: CASLGAGGSTDTQYF. The CDR3 DNA is TGTGCCAGCCTGGGGGCGGGAGGAAGCACAGATACGCAGTATTTT.

The chain combines TRBV28 with TRBJ2-3; possible D gene TRBD2, 5 bases. The germline V and J ends were trimmed by 5 bases and 7 bases, with 13 bases remaining between them. CDR1 and CDR2 from the germline V gene are MDHEN and SYDVKM. CDR3 length equals 13 residues. The CDR3 bases are TGTGCCAGCAGTCCGGGCCAGGACTATACGCAGTATTTT. It codes for CASSPGQDYTQYF.

Concerning this clone itself: This specimen includes other DNA sequences encoding the same CDR3. The gene calls are TRBV7-9 and TRBJ1-2, with D possibly matching TRBD1 (6 bases). In germline, CDR1 is SEHNR, CDR2 FQNEAQ (reference sequence). This CDR3 has 12 amino acids. Trimming took off 3 bases at V and 4 bases at J, with 6 bases between the two ends. CDR3 residues: CASSLDSYGYTF. The CDR3 DNA reads as TGTGCCAGCAGCTTGGACAGCTATGGCTACACCTTC.

The chain recombines TRBV11-2 with TRBJ1-5; TRBD1 is a possible D gene (6 bases). From germline, CDR1 is SGHAT and CDR2 FQNNGV. Trimming took 0 bases from V and 7 from J, leaving 19 bases between them. CDR3 length: 17 amino acids. The CDR3 protein is CASSLDGRRGPGQPQHF. The CDR3 region has the DNA TGTGCCAGCAGCTTAGATGGGCGCAGGGGTCCTGGGCAGCCCCAGCATTTT.

The chain uses TRBV7-2 and TRBJ1-2, with D possibly TRBD1 on 6 matching bases. The CDR3 totals 14 residues. CDR1 and CDR2 from the germline V gene are SGHTA and FQGNSA. Deletions cut 5 bases from V and 3 bases from J, with 13 bases between. The DNA of the CDR3 is TGTGCCAGCAGCACCCGGACAGAGGACTATGGCTACACCTTC. It is translated as CASSTRTEDYGYTF.

The chain recombines TRBV7-6 with TRBJ2-3; 12 nucleotides match TRBD2. The CDR3 length is 16 residues. V lost 4 bases and J lost 4; bases outside the gene matches: 6. Germline CDR1 reads SGHVS; CDR2 reads FNYEAQ. This CDR3 reads CASSSRLAGVPDTQYF. The CDR3, as DNA: TGTGCCAGCAGCTCCAGACTAGCGGGGGTTCCAGATACGCAGTATTTT.

The rearrangement links TRBV5-1 to TRBJ1-5; 10 nucleotides line up with TRBD1. Germline CDR1 and CDR2: SGHRS and YFSETQ. The CDR3 extends over 17 amino acids. Trimming at V came to 4 bases and at J to 9 bases, leaving 16 bases not matched to a gene. CDR3 DNA: TGCGCCAGCAGCCCGAACCCTCCGGGACAGGGGAATTCGCCCCAGCATTTT. Its protein is CASSPNPPGQGNSPQHF.

J is TRBJ2-2 and V is TRBV2; TRBD2 agrees at 11 bases. V lost 3 bases to trimming and J lost 6 bases; unmatched junction nucleotides: 6. Per germline, CDR1 SNHLY and CDR2 FYNNEI. The CDR3 sequence is 16 residues long. As DNA, the CDR3 is TGTGCCAGCAGTGAGACTAGCGGGGCTCTAGCCGGGGAGCTGTTTTTT. This codes for CASSETSGALAGELFF.

The rearrangement uses TRBV4-3 and TRBJ2-7, with D maybe TRBD1 (9 bases). The CDR3 has 19 residues. V lost 0 bases and J lost 0, with 21 bases in between. Germline V gene sequence: CDR1 LGHNA, CDR2 YSLEER. As DNA, the CDR3 is TGCGCCAGCAGCCAAGATTCGGTAGCGGGACAGGGCCTCTCCTACGAGCAGTACTTC. Encoded protein: CASSQDSVAGQGLSYEQYF.

CDR3 in amino acids: CASRLGQWELFF. CDR3 in DNA: TGTGCCAGCAGACTCGGACAGTGGGAGCTGTTTTTT. The chain links TRBV12-3 or TRBV12-4 to TRBJ2-2, with a weak D call TRBD1 (6 bases). The CDR3 spans 12 residues. V was shortened by 6 bases and J by 9 bases, with 11 bases between the two germline ends.

This chain connects TRBV19 to TRBJ1-6, with D maybe TRBD1 (6 bases). Germline CDR1 LNHDA, CDR2 SQIVND (reference sequence). The CDR3 covers 15 residues. Trimming took 3 bases from V and 7 from J, leaving 13 bases between them. The CDR3 nucleotides read TGTGCCAGTAGTATGGGCAGGGGTACGAATTCACCCCTCCACTTT. It specifies CASSMGRGTNSPLHF.

The chain has TRBV12-3 or TRBV12-4 and TRBJ2-5; 8 bases map to TRBD2. V gave up 9 bases and J gave up 7 bases; unmatched junction bases: 10. The CDR3 length is 13 residues. The CDR3 protein is CASGTSTGVTQYF. The CDR3 bases are TGTGCCAGTGGGACTAGTACCGGAGTGACCCAGTACTTC.

The genes are TRBV11-2 and TRBJ2-7, with D perhaps TRBD2 (5 bases). V gave up 1 base and J gave up 2 bases, with 9 bases separating them. Germline CDR1 SGHAT, CDR2 FQNNGV. The CDR3 loop spans 14 amino acids. CDR3 loop: CASSLAGKAYEQYF. The CDR3 nucleotides read TGTGCCAGCAGCTTAGCGGGGAAGGCCTACGAGCAGTACTTC.

The V and J genes are TRBV24-1 and TRBJ2-7, with D unclear. CDR1 KGHDR and CDR2 SFDVKD come from the germline V gene. Trimming removed 8 bases from V and 4 bases from J, with 14 bases in between. There are 13 residues in the CDR3. CDR3 in DNA: TGTGCCACCAAAGTTAAAGAGAGATACGAGCAGTACTTC. Translated: CATKVKERYEQYF.

The chain is built from TRBV6-1 and TRBJ2-3; D is perhaps TRBD1 (6 bases). The germline CDR1 and CDR2 sequences are MNHNS and SASEGT. V dropped 2 bases and J dropped 1 base, with 10 bases sitting between them. This CDR3 has 15 residues. The CDR3, as DNA: TGTGCCAGCAGTGAATCGCCAGGGGGCACAGATACGCAGTATTTT. It translates to CASSESPGGTDTQYF.